These 10 T cell receptor beta chains originate from one sample sequenced in a study of cytomegalovirus exposure and HLA in healthy donors. In the PCR, 60 Vbeta and 13 Jbeta primers were used. Profiled with immunoSEQ multiplex PCR; TCRdb holds only in-frame clones, not every one. The profile covers over 100,000 clones, with 70% to 90% appearing a single time and approximately 2.4% taken by the ten largest. The sample consisted of PBMCs. The receptor source for this set is a man aged 40-55 years in good health and CMV-seronegative.

V is TRBV10-1 and J is TRBJ2-7, with 8 bases lining up with TRBD1. The V gene's germline CDR1 is WNHNN and CDR2 SYGVQD (reference sequence). Unmatched junction bases numbered 11, after V lost 6 bases and J lost 4 bases. The CDR3 is made up of 15 amino acids. Here the CDR3 reads CASSAIGQGWYEQYF. The CDR3 DNA follows: TGCGCCAGCAGCGCCATCGGACAGGGCTGGTACGAGCAGTACTTC.

The chain carries TRBV5-1 and TRBJ2-7; TRBD1 matches at 11 bases. J lost 5 bases, V lost 2 bases, and 6 bases had no gene match. The germline V gene encodes CDR1 SGHRS and CDR2 YFSETQ. There are 15 residues in the CDR3. CDR3 loop: CASSFYGTGGDEQYF. In nucleotides, the CDR3 is TGCGCCAGCAGCTTTTACGGGACAGGGGGTGACGAGCAGTACTTC.

The chain uses TRBV27 and TRBJ1-1, with D possibly matching TRBD1 (6 bases). This CDR3 spans 11 amino acids. The V end was cut by 5 bases, the J end by 11 bases, with 12 bases between. Germline values: CDR1 MNHEY, CDR2 SMNVEV (reference sequence). The chain's CDR3 is CASSKGQRAFF. In DNA, the CDR3 is TGTGCCAGCAGTAAAGGACAGAGGGCTTTCTTT.

V gene TRBV28 combines with J gene TRBJ2-2, with unresolved D. V was pared by 3 bases and J by 4 bases, with 6 bases between. The germline gives CDR1 MDHEN, CDR2 SYDVKM. The CDR3 has 13 residues. The CDR3 DNA is TGTGCCAGCAGTTTGTACAGCACCGGGGAGCTGTTTTTT. Protein product: CASSLYSTGELFF.

This clone was detected only a few times. The chain uses TRBV10-3 and TRBJ1-2; a possible D gene is TRBD1 (5 bases). Trimming removed 0 bases at V and 4 bases at J, with 9 bases between. The V gene's germline CDR1 is ENHRY and CDR2 SYGVKD. This CDR3 is built from 14 residues. The CDR3: CAISESDRPYGYTF. DNA for the CDR3: TGTGCCATCAGTGAGTCCGACAGACCCTATGGCTACACCTTC.

A single count supports this clone. The chain joins TRBV11-2 to TRBJ1-6; TRBD1 matches 8 bases. Germline V CDR1 and CDR2: SGHAT, FQNNGV. Trimming took 5 bases from V and 9 from J; bases not matched to a gene: 15. The CDR3 loop spans 17 amino acids. CDR3 sequence reads: CASSHPWQGARRSPLHF. The DNA for the CDR3 is TGTGCCAGCAGCCACCCGTGGCAGGGGGCGCGGCGTTCACCCCTCCACTTT.

The J gene is TRBJ2-1, the V gene TRBV5-1, with no clear D. The V end was cut by 3 bases, the J end by 7 bases, with 11 bases between. CDR3 length: 13 residues. Germline CDR1 is SGHRS and CDR2 is YFSETQ. CDR3 DNA sequence: TGCGCCAGCAGCTCCGGGTCCGGGAATGAGCAGTTCTTC. Translation: CASSSGSGNEQFF.

The rearrangement links TRBV2 to TRBJ2-5, with D unresolved. This CDR3 has 11 amino acids. Looked up from germline, CDR1 is SNHLY and CDR2 is FYNNEI. V lost 3 bases, J lost 4 bases, and 3 bases lay in between. CDR3 loop: CASSDGETQYF. The CDR3 DNA reads as TGTGCCAGCAGTGACGGAGAGACCCAGTACTTC.

The V and J genes are TRBV19 and TRBJ1-4; D not certain. Germline CDR1 is LNHDA and CDR2 is SQIVND (reference sequence). CDR3 length equals 12 residues. V lost 5 bases and J lost 4, with 5 bases in between. For the CDR3, the DNA is TGTGCCAGTAGTCTCTATAATGAAAAACTGTTTTTT. It codes for CASSLYNEKLFF.

This rearrangement joins TRBV6-5 to TRBJ2-7; TRBD1 matches 7 bases. V trimming: 5 bases; J trimming: 3 bases; junction bases outside the gene matches: 10. Germline V gene lookup returns CDR1 MNHEY and CDR2 SVGAGI. This CDR3 region has 15 residues. The CDR3 protein is CASSRDSNSFYEQYF. CDR3 in DNA: TGTGCCAGCAGTCGGGACAGCAACTCCTTCTACGAGCAGTACTTC.